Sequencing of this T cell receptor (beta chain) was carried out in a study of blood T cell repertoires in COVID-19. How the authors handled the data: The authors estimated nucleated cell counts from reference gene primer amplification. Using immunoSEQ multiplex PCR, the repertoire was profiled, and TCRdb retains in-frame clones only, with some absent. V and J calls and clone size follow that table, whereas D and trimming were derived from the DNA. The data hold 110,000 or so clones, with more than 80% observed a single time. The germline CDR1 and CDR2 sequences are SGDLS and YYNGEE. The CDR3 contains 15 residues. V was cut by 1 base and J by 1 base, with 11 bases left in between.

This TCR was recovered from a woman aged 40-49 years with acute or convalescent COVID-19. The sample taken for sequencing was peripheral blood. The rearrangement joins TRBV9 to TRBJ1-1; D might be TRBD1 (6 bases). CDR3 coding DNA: TGTGCCAGCAGCGTATCAGGGGCGGGGAACACTGAAGCTTTCTTT. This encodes CASSVSGAGNTEAFF. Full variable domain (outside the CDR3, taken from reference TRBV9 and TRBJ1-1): DSGVTQTPKHLITATGQRVTLRCSPRSGDLSVYWYQQSLDQGLQFLIQYYNGEERAKGNILERFSAQQFPDLHSELNLSSLELGDSALYFCASSVSGAGNTEAFFGQGTRLTVV.